The next 31 T cell receptor beta chains were all read from a single sample in a study of regulatory T cells in long-lasting Graves disease. The authors built TCR beta libraries using iRepertoire HTBI primers and Arm-PCR of CDR3 regions. TCRdb redid the calling of the multiplex PCR reads with MiXCR, one entry per CDR3 protein. The sample shows around 330,000 distinct CDR3 sequences, over 15% of them seen only once. As to time point: newly diagnosed GD, antithyroid drugs for less than 3 months. The TCR library was made from RNA extracted from PBMCs. The sequencing here drew on peripheral blood mononuclear cells (PBMCs), taken at new diagnosis, from a patient treated with antithyroid drugs. Receptors were obtained from a female donor with Graves disease.

The rearrangement uses TRBV28 and TRBJ1-5; D possibly corresponds to TRBD1 (5 bases). V was shortened by 5 bases and J by 8 bases, with 13 bases between the two germline ends. The germline V gene encodes CDR1 MDHEN and CDR2 SYDVKM. The CDR3 covers 13 residues. The CDR3 spells CASSIPRGEPQHF. The CDR3 DNA follows: TGTGCCAGCAGTATTCCACGGGGGGAGCCCCAGCATTTT.

Many counts were recorded for this clonotype. The rearrangement uses TRBV9 and TRBJ1-6; D is perhaps TRBD1 (5 bases). Germline CDR1 is SGDLS and CDR2 is YYNGEE. This CDR3 has 13 amino acids. Deletions cut 2 bases from V and 9 bases from J, with 9 bases between. CDR3 in amino acids: CASSVQGSSPLHF. CDR3 in DNA: TGTGCCAGCAGCGTCCAGGGAAGTTCACCCCTCCACTTT.

This clonotype was recorded a few times. The V gene is TRBV29-1, the J gene TRBJ1-2; 7 bases map to TRBD1. The CDR3 extends over 15 amino acids. In germline, CDR1 is SQVTM, CDR2 ANQGSEA. V shed 3 bases and J 2 bases; nucleotides not matched to a gene: 9. CDR3 bases: TGCAGCGTTGATCGGGTAGGGGGCCCCAACTATGGCTACACCTTC. Its protein is CSVDRVGGPNYGYTF.

This clonotype came up many times. This chain links TRBV18 with TRBJ2-5; TRBD2 might be the D (6 bases). Between the trimmed V and J ends, which lost 5 bases and 2 bases, there was a span of 12 bases. The CDR3 runs 14 residues. CDR1 and CDR2 (germline): KGHSH, LQKENI. The CDR3 DNA is TGTGCCAGCTCAGAGCTTAGCGGTCAAGAGACCCAGTACTTC. Residues: CASSELSGQETQYF.

Turning to this clonotype: The junction differs from germline at one of its ends, possibly a read error. The CDR3 DNA reads TGTGCCACCTATTGGTCTGGGGCCAACGTCCCGACTTTC. It specifies CATYWSGANVPTF. The gene calls are TRBV28 and TRBJ2-6; D may be TRBD1 (5 bases). Germline-derived CDR1 and CDR2 are MDHEN and SYDVKM. The length of the CDR3 is 13 residues.

A word on this clonotype: A far bigger clonotype differs at one base, so this is likely a read error. The chain combines TRBV7-8 with TRBJ2-3; 8 bases line up with TRBD1. Germline-derived CDR1 and CDR2 are SGHVS and FQNEAQ. The CDR3 length is 16 residues. CDR3 coding DNA: TGTACCAGCAGCCAAACAGGACAGGGAGAGGGTGATACGCAGTATTTT. Protein sequence: CTSSQTGQGEGDTQYF.

There are many counts of this clonotype. The chain couples TRBV30 to TRBJ1-5; D ambiguous. Germline CDR1 and CDR2: GTSNPN and SVGIG (reference sequence). Trimming removed 3 bases from V and 5 bases from J, with 5 bases in between. The CDR3 covers 11 residues. CDR3 region: CAWRGHQPQHF. The DNA for the CDR3 is TGTGCCTGGAGGGGTCATCAGCCCCAGCATTTT.

The rearrangement joins TRBV4-1 to TRBJ1-3; 8 positions agree with TRBD1. There are 18 residues in the CDR3. The germline V gene encodes CDR1 MGHRA and CDR2 YSYEKL. The V and J ends lost 0 bases and 4 bases, in that order; junction bases with no gene match: 11. The CDR3 DNA follows: TGCGCCAGCAGCCAAGAAGGTAGGACAGGGCCCTCCGGAAACACCATATATTTT. Encoded protein: CASSQEGRTGPSGNTIYF.

V usage is TRBV29-1 and J usage is TRBJ2-1, with D perhaps matching TRBD2 (7 bases). Trimming shortened V by 2 bases and J by 2 bases, and 16 bases separated the two germline ends. The CDR3 extends over 16 amino acids. The germline V gene has CDR1 SQVTM and CDR2 ANQGSEA. CDR3 in amino acids: CSVEFGGAFTYNEQFF. DNA of the CDR3: TGCAGCGTTGAATTTGGGGGGGCCTTCACCTACAATGAGCAGTTCTTC.

This clonotype was detected many times. The chain has TRBV24-1 and TRBJ2-6, with TRBD1 matching 7 bases. The length of the CDR3 is 15 residues. J gave up 2 bases and V 3 bases, and 0 bases lay outside the gene matches. Germline lookup yields CDR1 KGHDR and CDR2 SFDVKD. CDR3 coding DNA: TGTGCCACCAGTGATGACAGGGCTGGGGCCAACGTCCTGACTTTC. Its protein is CATSDDRAGANVLTF.

In this sample, this clonotype turned up many times. The chain combines TRBV24-1 with TRBJ2-5; D perhaps matches TRBD1 (5 bases). Germline assignment: CDR1 KGHDR and CDR2 SFDVKD. Between the trimmed V and J ends, which lost 5 bases and 2 bases, there was a span of 14 bases. The CDR3 totals 15 residues. The CDR3 region is CATSGIQGSQETQYF. DNA for the CDR3: TGTGCCACCAGTGGGATCCAGGGAAGTCAAGAGACCCAGTACTTC.

This clonotype was counted many times. The V gene is TRBV28, the J gene TRBJ1-4; maybe TRBD1 (5 bases). CDR3 size: 14 residues. CDR1 is MDHEN, CDR2 SYDVKM, per germline. Trimming shortened V by 5 bases and J by 5 bases, and 12 bases separated the two germline ends. Here the CDR3 reads CASSPGVLNEKLFF. In nucleotides, the CDR3 is TGTGCCAGCAGTCCGGGGGTTCTCAATGAAAAACTGTTTTTT. The variable domain in full, with the rest retrieved from reference TRBV28 and TRBJ1-4, is DVKVTQSSRYLVKRTGEKVFLECVQDMDHENMFWYRQDPGLGLRLIYFSYDVKMKEKGDIPEGYSVSREKKERFSLILESASTNQTSMYLCASSPGVLNEKLFFGSGTQLSVL.

The chain recombines TRBV25-1 with TRBJ1-6; possible D gene TRBD1, 5 bases. V lost 6 bases and J 7 bases, leaving 16 bases between the germline ends. This CDR3 comprises 15 residues. Germline values: CDR1 MGHDK, CDR2 SYGVNS. The CDR3 reads CASRVLGPRNSPLHF. CDR3 nucleotide sequence: TGTGCCAGCAGAGTCCTGGGACCGAGAAATTCACCCCTCCACTTT.

The chain is built from TRBV30 and TRBJ2-4; D possibly corresponds to TRBD2 (6 bases). Looked up from germline, CDR1 is GTSNPN and CDR2 is SVGIG (reference sequence). V shed 3 bases and J shed 0 bases, with 12 bases lying between them. This CDR3 is built from 15 residues. This chain's CDR3 is CAWRSPGVAKNIQYF. CDR3 DNA: TGTGCCTGGAGGTCACCGGGAGTAGCCAAAAACATTCAGTACTTC.

This clonotype was seen ten or more times. The V gene is TRBV7-8, the J gene TRBJ2-5, with D maybe TRBD2 (6 bases). The V gene's germline CDR1 is SGHVS and CDR2 FQNEAQ. The CDR3 extends over 16 amino acids. Trimming took 1 base from V and 5 from J, leaving 17 bases between them. The CDR3 loop is CASSLDNGRRLETQYF. CDR3 sequence (DNA): TGTGCCAGCAGCTTAGATAACGGGAGAAGGCTGGAGACCCAGTACTTC.

This clonotype was counted a few times. The chain carries TRBV9 and TRBJ2-5; 10 positions agree with TRBD1. The CDR3 loop spans 15 amino acids. The germline V gene has CDR1 SGDLS and CDR2 YYNGEE. After removal of 3 bases from V and 3 bases from J, the junction contained 5 bases not matched to a gene. CDR3 sequence reads: CASSETGTGEETQYF. DNA for the CDR3: TGTGCCAGCAGCGAAACCGGGACAGGGGAAGAGACCCAGTACTTC.

This clonotype showed up many times. The chain uses TRBV7-9 and TRBJ2-2; D not resolved. CDR3 length: 16 amino acids. With 0 bases removed from V and 1 base from J, the gap between germline ends came to 9 bases. The germline V gene has CDR1 SEHNR and CDR2 FQNEAQ (reference sequence). This CDR3 reads CASSLAGIMNTGELFF. The CDR3 nucleotides are TGTGCCAGCAGCTTAGCGGGAATCATGAACACCGGGGAGCTGTTTTTT. Looking up the rest from reference TRBV7-9 and TRBJ2-2 gives the full variable domain: DTGVSQNPRHKITKRGQNVTFRCDPISEHNRLYWYRQTLGQGPEFLTYFQNEAQLEKSRLLSDRFSAERPKGSFSTLEIQRTEQGDSAMYLCASSLAGIMNTGELFFGEGSRLTVL.

Details on this clonotype: A read error is possible here, since a much larger clone lies one base away. In DNA, the CDR3 is TGTACCAGCAGCACGACTAGCGGGAGAGGGGAGCAGTACTTC. Its translation is CTSSTTSGRGEQYF. The chain joins TRBV14 to TRBJ2-7; 12 bases match TRBD2. Germline-derived CDR1 and CDR2 are SGHDN and FVKESK. The CDR3 extends over 14 amino acids.

This clonotype was recorded at least ten times. This chain joins TRBV5-8 and TRBJ1-2, with a possible D match to TRBD1 (5 bases). The CDR3 runs to 13 residues. The ends were cut back, 1 base at V and 2 bases at J, with 6 bases in the middle. The germline V gene has CDR1 SGHTS and CDR2 YDEGEE. The CDR3 loop is CASSLRQNYGYTF. The CDR3 nucleotides read TGTGCCAGCAGCTTGAGACAGAACTATGGCTACACCTTC.

The J gene is TRBJ1-1, the V gene TRBV12-3 or TRBV12-4, with D possibly matching TRBD1 (5 bases). CDR3 length: 14 residues. Trimming removed 10 bases at V and 0 bases at J, with 15 bases between. The CDR3 loop reads CATRGAYMNTEAFF. CDR3 sequence (DNA): TGTGCCACCCGCGGGGCATACATGAACACTGAAGCTTTCTTT.

On this clonotype: This may come from a read error, since a much larger clone is one base off. The gene calls are TRBV2 and TRBJ2-7; 7 bases line up with TRBD1. The CDR3 runs 14 residues. Germline assignment: CDR1 SNHLY and CDR2 FYNNEI. CDR3 DNA sequence: TGTGCCAGCCGTGAACGGGACAGCTCCTACGAGCAGTACTTC. Translation: CASRERDSSYEQYF.

The chain employs TRBV7-9 and TRBJ1-2, with TRBD1 matching 10 bases. J gave up 7 bases and V 1 base, and 3 bases lay outside the gene matches. The CDR3 contains 14 residues. Germline V gene lookup returns CDR1 SEHNR and CDR2 FQNEAQ (reference sequence). The chain's CDR3 is CASSLGDRGRGYTF. The CDR3 region has the DNA TGTGCCAGCAGCTTAGGGGACAGGGGACGTGGCTACACCTTC.

This clonotype was seen ten or more times. The CDR3 nucleotides read TGTGCCTGGGGCCGGGACAGGGCCATACACTATGGCTACACCTTC. It encodes CAWGRDRAIHYGYTF. V is TRBV30 and J is TRBJ1-2; 9 nucleotides match TRBD1. This CDR3 has 15 amino acids. Per the germline V gene, CDR1 is GTSNPN and CDR2 is SVGIG (reference sequence). Trimming at V came to 5 bases and at J to 3 bases, leaving 10 bases not matched to a gene. Filled out from reference TRBV30 and TRBJ1-2, the complete variable domain reads SQTIHQWPATLVQPVGSPLSLECTVEGTSNPNLYWYRQAAGRGLQLLFYSVGIGQISSEVPQNLSASRPQDRQFILSSKKLLLSDSGFYLCAWGRDRAIHYGYTFGSGTRLTVV.

This clonotype has a count of ten or more. The rearrangement joins TRBV10-3 to TRBJ2-1; 9 nucleotides agree with TRBD2. CDR3 size: 13 residues. Germline loops: CDR1 ENHRY, CDR2 SYGVKD. Germline trimming cut 8 bases from V and 6 bases from J; bases unmatched to any gene: 5. This CDR3 reads CAILETSGNEQFF. In DNA form, the CDR3 reads TGTGCCATCCTCGAGACTAGCGGCAATGAGCAGTTCTTC.

Notes on this clonotype: This clone may be a read error of a much larger clone one base away. The chain combines TRBV6-5 with TRBJ2-7; tentatively, D is TRBD2 (6 bases). This CDR3 has 14 residues. Germline loops: CDR1 MNHEY, CDR2 SVGAGI. Trimming took off 8 bases at V and 7 bases at J, with 21 bases between the two ends. The CDR3 DNA sequence: TGTGCCAGCGGTTTTGTCGGGGGAGGTGGAGAGCAGTACTTC. This translates into CASGFVGGGGEQYF.

This clonotype appeared many times. The chain has TRBV28 and TRBJ2-3; D is unclear. V dropped 3 bases and J dropped 4 bases, with 5 bases sitting between them. Germline V lookup: CDR1 MDHEN, CDR2 SYDVKM. There are 12 residues in the CDR3. CDR3: CASSFFPDTQYF. The CDR3 DNA reads TGTGCCAGCAGTTTTTTTCCAGATACGCAGTATTTT.

Ten or more counts support this clonotype. This chain joins TRBV5-1 and TRBJ2-1; D possibly corresponds to TRBD1 (5 bases). The ends were cut back, 4 bases at V and 1 base at J, with 9 bases in the middle. The germline gives CDR1 SGHRS, CDR2 YFSETQ. The CDR3 length is 14 residues. CDR3 loop: CASSASGSYNEQFF. The DNA for the CDR3 is TGCGCCAGCAGCGCCTCAGGGTCCTACAATGAGCAGTTCTTC.

In its sample, this clonotype was seen a few times. CDR3 amino acids: CASSLGDVTQYF. DNA for the CDR3: TGTGCCAGCAGCTTGGGAGATGTGACCCAGTACTTC. The rearrangement uses TRBV2 and TRBJ2-5; a weak D match, TRBD2 (5 bases). V was pared by 6 bases and J by 7 bases, with 12 bases between. The V gene's germline CDR1 is SNHLY and CDR2 FYNNEI. The CDR3 covers 12 residues.

In its sample, this clonotype was seen once. J is TRBJ2-2 and V is TRBV14; 16 bases align to TRBD2. The CDR3 runs 19 residues. Germline V lookup: CDR1 SGHDN, CDR2 FVKESK. V dropped 5 bases and J dropped 5; count of bases not matched to a gene: 11. CDR3 sequence reads: CASSSSGLAGGSETGELFF. The CDR3 bases are TGTGCCAGCAGCTCCTCGGGACTAGCGGGAGGGTCGGAGACCGGGGAGCTGTTTTTT.

This clonotype was counted only a few times. The chain is built from TRBV19 and TRBJ2-3; 8 nucleotides align to TRBD1. CDR3 length: 16 residues. Germline lookup yields CDR1 LNHDA and CDR2 SQIVND (reference sequence). J lost 3 bases, V lost 4 bases, and 9 bases had no gene match. This chain's CDR3 is CASSNDRGLITDTQYF. The CDR3, as DNA: TGTGCCAGTAGTAACGACAGGGGTCTAATAACAGATACGCAGTATTTT. Drawing the rest from reference TRBV19 and TRBJ2-3, the complete variable domain is DGGITQSPKYLFRKEGQNVTLSCEQNLNHDAMYWYRQDPGQGLRLIYYSQIVNDFQKGDIAEGYSVSREKKESFPLTVTSAQKNPTAFYLCASSNDRGLITDTQYFGPGTRLTVL.

The genes are TRBV24-1 and TRBJ2-1; the D call may be TRBD1 or TRBD2 (5 bases each). Per the germline V gene, CDR1 is KGHDR and CDR2 is SFDVKD. This CDR3 region has 14 residues. The germline V and J ends were trimmed by 2 bases and 7 bases, with 11 bases remaining between them. The CDR3 loop is CATSDSGTENEQFF. As DNA, the CDR3 is TGTGCCACCAGTGATTCCGGGACGGAGAATGAGCAGTTCTTC.